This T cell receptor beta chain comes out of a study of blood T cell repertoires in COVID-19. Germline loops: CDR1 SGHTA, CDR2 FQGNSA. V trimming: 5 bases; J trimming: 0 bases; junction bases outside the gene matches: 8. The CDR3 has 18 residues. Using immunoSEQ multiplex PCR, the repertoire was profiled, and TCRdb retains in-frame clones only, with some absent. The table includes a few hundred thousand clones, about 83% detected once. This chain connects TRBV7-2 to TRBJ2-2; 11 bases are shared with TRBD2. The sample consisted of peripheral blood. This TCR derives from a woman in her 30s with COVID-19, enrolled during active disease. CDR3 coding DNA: TGTGCCAGCAGCCCCAGGGGGGGACTAGCGGCGAACACCGGGGAGCTGTTTTTT. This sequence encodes CASSPRGGLAANTGELFF.